The 26 T cell receptor beta chains in this list originate from one sample, sequenced in a study of cytomegalovirus exposure and HLA in healthy donors. Primers: 60 Vbeta forward and 13 Jbeta reverse. Measured with immunoSEQ multiplex PCR; TCRdb has only the in-frame clones, and not every one. The sample includes around 150,000 clones, 75% to 80% of them seen just once. Sequencing was carried out using PBMCs. The receptors were gathered from a man in his thirties or forties in good health and CMV-seronegative.

This clone was counted a few times. This chain uses TRBV6-4 with TRBJ2-2; D might be TRBD2 (6 bases). The V end was cut by 6 bases, the J end by 4 bases, with 12 bases between. CDR3 length: 14 residues. Germline loops: CDR1 MRHNA, CDR2 SNTAGT. CDR3 region: CASSPRLGTGELFF. The CDR3 DNA follows: TGTGCCAGCAGCCCACGACTAGGCACCGGGGAGCTGTTTTTT.

Concerning this clone: The sample carries other DNA sequences with the same CDR3. The chain links TRBV30 to TRBJ1-4; D is ambiguous. This CDR3 contains 12 residues. Between the trimmed V and J ends, which lost 2 bases and 7 bases, there was a span of 8 bases. Germline CDR1 is GTSNPN and CDR2 is SVGIG (reference sequence). The CDR3 is CAWSRRSEKLFF. In nucleotides, the CDR3 is TGTGCCTGGAGTAGGAGAAGTGAAAAACTGTTTTTT.

This clone has a single count. The chain has TRBV29-1 and TRBJ1-4; weak D call: TRBD1 (6 bases). CDR1 is SQVTM, CDR2 ANQGSEA, per germline. V shed 2 bases and J shed 8 bases, with 12 bases lying between them. The CDR3 consists of 13 residues. CDR3 residues: CSVERGGKEKLFF. The CDR3 nucleotides are TGCAGCGTTGAACGAGGGGGAAAGGAAAAACTGTTTTTT.

This rearrangement joins TRBV28 to TRBJ1-5; 9 nucleotides line up with TRBD1. The CDR3 is made up of 15 amino acids. Per germline, CDR1 MDHEN and CDR2 SYDVKM. Trimming took 4 bases from V and 5 from J; bases not matched to a gene: 6. In DNA form, the CDR3 reads TGTGCCAGCAGTTCAACCGGGACAGGGTATCAGCCCCAGCATTTT. Amino acid sequence: CASSSTGTGYQPQHF.

This chain joins TRBV2 and TRBJ2-5; no clear D gene. V lost 6 bases and J 7 bases, leaving 6 bases between the germline ends. This CDR3 is 10 amino acids long. Germline CDR1 and CDR2: SNHLY and FYNNEI. Here the CDR3 DNA reads TGTGCCAGCAGCACTTGGACCCAGTACTTC. Protein product: CASSTWTQYF. Variable domain in full (rest from reference TRBV2 and TRBJ2-5): EPEVTQTPSHQVTQMGQEVILRCVPISNHLYFYWYRQILGQKVEFLVSFYNNEISEKSEIFDDQFSVERPDGSNFTLKIRSTKLEDSAMYFCASSTWTQYFGPGTRLLVL.

Points on this clone: The identical CDR3 is also encoded by other nucleotide sequences in the sample. The chain uses TRBV5-1 and TRBJ2-1; 12 nucleotides match TRBD2. The CDR3 extends over 15 amino acids. Trimming cost V 0 bases and J 7 bases; bases outside gene matches: 2. The germline V gene has CDR1 SGHRS and CDR2 YFSETQ. The CDR3 sequence: CASSLGLAGGNEQFF. CDR3 nucleotide sequence: TGCGCCAGCAGCTTGGGTCTAGCGGGAGGGAATGAGCAGTTCTTC.

V gene TRBV2 combines with J gene TRBJ2-7; 9 bases align to TRBD2. CDR1 and CDR2 (germline): SNHLY, FYNNEI. V lost 0 bases to trimming and J lost 4 bases; unmatched junction nucleotides: 10. The length of the CDR3 is 17 residues. The CDR3 is CASSEALHLAGRYEQYF. The CDR3 DNA sequence: TGTGCCAGCAGTGAAGCGCTTCATCTAGCGGGACGGTACGAGCAGTACTTC.

Of note for this clone: This same CDR3 is encoded by further DNA sequences in the sample. The chain couples TRBV9 to TRBJ1-3; no clear D. Germline-derived CDR1 and CDR2 are SGDLS and YYNGEE. The CDR3 extends over 15 amino acids. V lost 4 bases, J lost 0 bases, and 11 bases lay in between. The CDR3 region has the DNA TGTGCCAGCAGCCCCAGCGGGAACTCTGGAAACACCATATATTTT. This sequence encodes CASSPSGNSGNTIYF. Together with reference TRBV9 and TRBJ1-3, the CDR3 gives the full variable domain: DSGVTQTPKHLITATGQRVTLRCSPRSGDLSVYWYQQSLDQGLQFLIQYYNGEERAKGNILERFSAQQFPDLHSELNLSSLELGDSALYFCASSPSGNSGNTIYFGEGSWLTVV.

This clone appeared once. The J gene is TRBJ1-5, the V gene TRBV4-1, with D maybe TRBD1 (5 bases). With 1 base removed from V and 9 bases from J, the gap between germline ends came to 16 bases. This CDR3 has 15 residues. Germline V gene data show CDR1 as MGHRA and CDR2 as YSYEKL. The DNA for the CDR3 is TGCGCCAGCAGCCAAGTTTTTCCCAGGGAGGGGCCCCAGCATTTT. Its protein is CASSQVFPREGPQHF.

V and J are TRBV19 and TRBJ2-2, with 9 positions matching TRBD2. The V gene's germline CDR1 is LNHDA and CDR2 SQIVND (reference sequence). The CDR3 has 18 residues. The trim removed 3 bases at V and 2 bases at J, leaving 10 bases unmatched. The CDR3 loop reads CASSIPPLAGSNTGELFF. Here the CDR3 DNA reads TGTGCCAGTAGTATCCCTCCCCTAGCGGGGTCTAACACCGGGGAGCTGTTTTTT.

The count of this clone is one. The chain combines TRBV11-2 with TRBJ1-2, with TRBD1 as a possible D gene (6 bases). Germline CDR1 SGHAT, CDR2 FQNNGV. The CDR3 is 12 amino acids. The germline V and J ends were trimmed by 5 bases and 3 bases, with 7 bases remaining between them. Here the CDR3 DNA reads TGTGCCAGCAGCGCAGGGGACTATGGCTACACCTTC. Translated: CASSAGDYGYTF. The whole variable domain, filled in from reference TRBV11-2 and TRBJ1-2, reads EAGVAQSPRYKIIEKRQSVAFWCNPISGHATLYWYQQILGQGPKLLIQFQNNGVVDDSQLPKDRFSAERLKGVDSTLKIQPAKLEDSAVYLCASSAGDYGYTFGSGTRLTVV.

The chain uses TRBV7-6 and TRBJ1-5; D might be TRBD1 (6 bases). This CDR3 is built from 14 residues. The germline V gene encodes CDR1 SGHVS and CDR2 FNYEAQ. The V end was cut by 1 base, the J end by 3 bases, with 7 bases between. The CDR3 loop is CASSLGTANQPQHF. The CDR3 DNA reads as TGTGCCAGCAGCTTAGGGACAGCCAATCAGCCCCAGCATTTT.

The chain uses TRBV6-6 and TRBJ2-5, with no clear D. Trimming stripped 6 bases from V and 5 bases from J, with 10 bases between. The CDR3 is made up of 12 amino acids. Looked up from germline, CDR1 is MNHNY and CDR2 is SVGAGI (reference sequence). The CDR3 sequence: CASRLPPETQYF. CDR3 nucleotide sequence: TGTGCCAGCAGGCTACCCCCCGAGACCCAGTACTTC.

The chain has TRBV28 and TRBJ1-5; no reliable D call. The germline V and J ends were trimmed by 5 bases and 0 bases, with 11 bases remaining between them. This CDR3 spans 15 amino acids. Germline loops: CDR1 MDHEN, CDR2 SYDVKM. In nucleotides, the CDR3 is TGTGCCAGCAGTACAGCAGGATATAGCAATCAGCCCCAGCATTTT. Encoded protein: CASSTAGYSNQPQHF.

The rearrangement links TRBV5-1 to TRBJ2-1; tentatively, D is TRBD2 (6 bases). The length of the CDR3 is 16 residues. V was pared by 6 bases and J by 7 bases, with 23 bases between. The germline V gene encodes CDR1 SGHRS and CDR2 YFSETQ. CDR3 bases: TGCGCCAGCAACCCGCCACCGGGACTTAGCCATAATGAGCAGTTCTTC. Translated: CASNPPPGLSHNEQFF.

The chain is built from TRBV27 and TRBJ2-7, with TRBD1 identical over 7 bases. CDR3 size: 14 residues. Germline V gene sequence: CDR1 MNHEY, CDR2 SMNVEV (reference sequence). V lost 0 bases to trimming and J lost 2 bases; unmatched junction nucleotides: 1. The chain's CDR3 is CASSLSGTAYEQYF. As DNA, the CDR3 is TGTGCCAGCAGTTTATCGGGGACAGCCTACGAGCAGTACTTC.

The gene calls are TRBV6-5 and TRBJ2-7; the match to TRBD2 covers 7 bases. This CDR3 has 15 residues. The trim removed 5 bases at V and 5 bases at J, leaving 12 bases unmatched. Germline loops: CDR1 MNHEY, CDR2 SVGAGI. The CDR3 sequence: CASSRKSGKIDEQYF. CDR3 nucleotide sequence: TGTGCCAGCAGTCGCAAGAGCGGGAAAATTGACGAGCAGTACTTC.

This clone was picked up a small number of times. The chain combines TRBV20-1 with TRBJ2-7; D remains unclear. The CDR3 covers 11 residues. Germline CDR1 DFQATT, CDR2 SNEGSKA (reference sequence). Deletions cut 6 bases from V and 3 bases from J, with 9 bases between. In nucleotides, the CDR3 is TGCAGTGCGATCCCCTACTACGAGCAGTACTTC. Encoded protein: CSAIPYYEQYF.

This clone has a single count. The chain recombines TRBV12-5 with TRBJ2-5; 7 bases match TRBD1. The trim removed 9 bases at V and 2 bases at J, leaving 9 bases unmatched. This CDR3 is built from 14 residues. Germline V gives CDR1 LGHNT, CDR2 FRNRAP. The CDR3 nucleotides are TGTGCTAGGAGGGGGCAAATACTTCAAGAGACCCAGTACTTC. It codes for CARRGQILQETQYF.

This chain joins TRBV10-3 and TRBJ2-1; TRBD2 matches at 8 bases. V was pared by 4 bases and J by 1 base, with 6 bases of the junction left unmatched. The germline CDR1 and CDR2 sequences are ENHRY and SYGVKD. The CDR3 runs 16 residues. CDR3: CAISGVAGISYNEQFF. The CDR3 DNA reads as TGTGCCATCAGTGGTGTAGCGGGGATTTCCTACAATGAGCAGTTCTTC.

The table lists this clone with a count of one. The V gene is TRBV19, the J gene TRBJ1-1; D is unresolved. Germline V lookup: CDR1 LNHDA, CDR2 SQIVND (reference sequence). The CDR3 is 15 amino acids. Trimming stripped 5 bases from V and 1 base from J, with 14 bases between. The CDR3 loop reads CASSRPERGNTEAFF. Here the CDR3 DNA reads TGTGCCAGTAGTCGCCCAGAGCGGGGGAACACTGAAGCTTTCTTT. Supplemented by reference TRBV19 and TRBJ1-1, the full variable domain reads DGGITQSPKYLFRKEGQNVTLSCEQNLNHDAMYWYRQDPGQGLRLIYYSQIVNDFQKGDIAEGYSVSREKKESFPLTVTSAQKNPTAFYLCASSRPERGNTEAFFGQGTRLTVV.

This clone was recorded a few times. The chain combines TRBV7-2 with TRBJ1-5; 7 bases fit TRBD1. The ends lost 5 bases at V and 4 bases at J; junction bases unmatched: 5. Germline CDR1 and CDR2: SGHTA and FQGNSA. This CDR3 is built from 14 residues. CDR3 protein: CASSLRQGNQPQHF. The CDR3 region has the DNA TGTGCCAGCAGCCTGAGACAGGGAAATCAGCCCCAGCATTTT.

The genes are TRBV6-1 and TRBJ1-3; the D is unclear. The CDR3 is 11 residues long. The germline V gene encodes CDR1 MNHNS and CDR2 SASEGT. V was clipped by 6 bases and J by 9 bases, with 9 bases between them. The CDR3 DNA is TGTGCCAGCAGAGAGATAAGCACCATATATTTT. Amino acid sequence: CASREISTIYF.

The chain has TRBV5-1 and TRBJ2-7, with 7 nucleotides matching TRBD1. This CDR3 is built from 15 residues. V was clipped by 5 bases and J by 0 bases; unmatched bases: 8. Germline CDR1 reads SGHRS; CDR2 reads YFSETQ. The CDR3 nucleotides are TGCGCCAGCAGACCGGGACAGCCGAGCTCCTACGAGCAGTACTTC. Amino acid sequence: CASRPGQPSSYEQYF.

The chain carries TRBV5-1 and TRBJ1-2; tentative D call: TRBD1 (5 bases). V dropped 1 base and J dropped 3 bases, with 13 bases sitting between them. The V gene's germline CDR1 is SGHRS and CDR2 YFSETQ. The length of the CDR3 is 15 residues. The CDR3, as DNA: TGCGCCAGCAGCTTGATGCAGGGCTCCCACTATGGCTACACCTTC. It yields the protein CASSLMQGSHYGYTF.

This clone was seen a single time. The chain joins TRBV30 to TRBJ2-1, with D unclear. V shed 2 bases and J shed 9 bases, with 5 bases lying between them. CDR3 length: 10 amino acids. Germline V gene sequence: CDR1 GTSNPN, CDR2 SVGIG (reference sequence). The CDR3: CAWSTVEQFF. CDR3 coding DNA: TGTGCCTGGAGTACTGTTGAGCAGTTCTTC. Using reference TRBV30 and TRBJ2-1 for the parts outside the CDR3, the full variable domain is SQTIHQWPATLVQPVGSPLSLECTVEGTSNPNLYWYRQAAGRGLQLLFYSVGIGQISSEVPQNLSASRPQDRQFILSSKKLLLSDSGFYLCAWSTVEQFFGPGTRLTVL.